The sequence of this T cell receptor (beta chain) was determined in a study of CD8 T cells in Susac syndrome. Germline V lookup: CDR1 KGHDR, CDR2 SFDVKD. The CDR3 runs 12 residues. Trimming stripped 4 bases from V and 7 bases from J, with 9 bases between. Reverse transcription of roughly 0.5 to 1 ug RNA was carried out with random hexamers. immunoSEQ multiplex PCR amplified TCR beta CDR3 across 54 Vbeta, 13 Jbeta. TCRdb processed the immunoSEQ multiplex PCR reads anew with MiXCR; each CDR3 protein has one entry. The sample lists a few hundred thousand distinct CDR3 sequences, approximately 90% occurring once.

The rearrangement uses TRBV24-1 and TRBJ1-1; maybe TRBD1 (6 bases). The source of this sequence is a human donor with multiple sclerosis. What was sequenced was CD8+ T cells from PBMCs. The CDR3 is CATSDRRGEAFF. The CDR3 region has the DNA TGTGCCACCAGTGACCGCAGGGGTGAAGCTTTCTTT.